These 30 T cell receptor beta chains came from one sample sequenced in a study of CD8 T cells in Susac syndrome. RNA was extracted with the RNeasy kit, and a quantity of roughly 0.45 to 1 ug was reverse transcribed using random hexamers. From the immunoSEQ multiplex PCR reads, TCRdb called clonotypes with MiXCR, one entry per CDR3 protein. The table has 250,000 to 300,000 distinct CDR3 sequences, approximately 85% seen once. Sequences were obtained from CD8+ T cells from PBMCs. Receptor source: a human donor with multiple sclerosis.

In DNA, the CDR3 is TGTGCCAGCAGCTTAGTTTCGTCAGGGTCTAGGGAGCAGTACTTC. Its translation is CASSLVSSGSREQYF. V and J are TRBV7-9 and TRBJ2-7; a weak D match, TRBD1 (5 bases). This CDR3 contains 15 residues. Germline CDR1 and CDR2: SEHNR and FQNEAQ (reference sequence). Trimming took off 1 base at V and 7 bases at J, with 17 bases between the two ends.

The rearrangement joins TRBV3-1 to TRBJ2-5, with 10 nucleotides matching TRBD2. The CDR3 length is 17 residues. J lost 4 bases, V lost 1 base, and 9 bases had no gene match. Germline lookup yields CDR1 LGHDT and CDR2 YNNKEL (reference sequence). CDR3 nucleotides: TGTGCCAGCAGCCAAGTAGCTAAGGCTAGCGGGAGAGAGACCCAGTACTTC. Residues: CASSQVAKASGRETQYF.

This chain uses TRBV30 with TRBJ2-7, with 9 bases that match TRBD1. This CDR3 contains 15 residues. CDR1 is GTSNPN, CDR2 SVGIG, per germline (reference sequence). The trim removed 2 bases at V and 4 bases at J, leaving 9 bases unmatched. The CDR3 DNA sequence: TGTGCCTGGAGTCCACCCGGGACAGGGAGATACGAGCAGTACTTC. Protein sequence: CAWSPPGTGRYEQYF.

This clonotype was seen once. The chain joins TRBV4-3 to TRBJ2-3; 10 positions match TRBD1. From germline, CDR1 is LGHNA and CDR2 YSLEER. Losses at the gene ends were 4 bases for V and 2 bases for J; bases not matched to a gene: 6. This CDR3 is built from 16 residues. The CDR3 bases are TGCGCCAGCAGCCCCCGGACAGGGGGGACCACAGATACGCAGTATTTT. Its protein is CASSPRTGGTTDTQYF.

The chain combines TRBV4-1 with TRBJ2-7; TRBD1 agrees at 8 bases. Germline CDR1 is MGHRA and CDR2 is YSYEKL. The V gene end was trimmed by 0 bases and the J gene end by 2 bases; junction bases not matched to a gene: 3. This CDR3 comprises 15 residues. This CDR3 reads CASSQEDRAPYEQYF. DNA of the CDR3: TGCGCCAGCAGCCAAGAGGACAGGGCCCCCTACGAGCAGTACTTC.

The chain links TRBV10-3 to TRBJ2-3; D remains ambiguous. The V end lost 0 bases, the J end lost 0 bases, and 7 bases lay between the germline ends. The CDR3 is made up of 15 amino acids. CDR1 and CDR2 (germline): ENHRY, SYGVKD. The CDR3 protein is CAISESAESTDTQYF. The CDR3 region has the DNA TGTGCCATCAGTGAGTCGGCAGAAAGCACAGATACGCAGTATTTT.

The V call is TRBV7-9, the J call TRBJ2-7; the D gene is possibly TRBD1 (5 bases). The V end was cut by 5 bases, the J end by 6 bases, with 23 bases between. Germline CDR1 reads SEHNR; CDR2 reads FQNEAQ (reference sequence). The CDR3 loop spans 16 amino acids. The CDR3 sequence: CASSPFLQGRLGEQYF. Here the CDR3 DNA reads TGTGCCAGCAGCCCCTTCCTCCAGGGCCGGCTGGGCGAGCAGTACTTC.

The V and J genes are TRBV28 and TRBJ1-1; unclear D gene. This CDR3 has 14 amino acids. Trimming cost V 1 base and J 1 base, with 7 bases left between them. Germline values: CDR1 MDHEN, CDR2 SYDVKM. The CDR3 DNA follows: TGTGCCAGCAGTTTATCTAGGACGAACACTGAAGCTTTCTTT. This gives the protein CASSLSRTNTEAFF.

The chain joins TRBV4-3 to TRBJ2-2; 8 positions match TRBD1. Germline V gene sequence: CDR1 LGHNA, CDR2 YSLEER. V lost 8 bases to trimming and J lost 2 bases; unmatched junction nucleotides: 7. The CDR3 has 15 residues. The CDR3 region is CASRYGTGNTGELFF. CDR3 nucleotides: TGCGCCAGCCGATATGGGACAGGCAACACCGGGGAGCTGTTTTTT.

The rearrangement joins TRBV12-3 or TRBV12-4 to TRBJ2-7; no definite D call. The CDR3 is 12 amino acids. V dropped 5 bases and J dropped 6 bases, with 11 bases sitting between them. CDR3 bases: TGTGCCAGCAGTCCAACAGCTGCCGAGCAGTACTTC. This sequence encodes CASSPTAAEQYF.

The table lists this clonotype with a few counts. The rearrangement uses TRBV6-5 and TRBJ1-2, with TRBD1 matching over 7 bases. V lost 2 bases, J lost 2 bases, and 5 bases stayed unmatched. The CDR3 contains 15 residues. Per germline, CDR1 MNHEY and CDR2 SVGAGI. The CDR3 DNA follows: TGTGCCAGCAGTTACGGACCGGGACAGAACTATGGCTACACCTTC. Its translation is CASSYGPGQNYGYTF.

The chain combines TRBV7-9 with TRBJ1-1; D perhaps matches TRBD1 (6 bases). Germline V gives CDR1 SEHNR, CDR2 FQNEAQ (reference sequence). This CDR3 has 17 amino acids. V was cut by 6 bases and J by 2 bases, with 22 bases left in between. The CDR3, as DNA: TGTGCCAGCAGACAACCTGCGGGACACAAAACTAACACTGAAGCTTTCTTT. It encodes CASRQPAGHKTNTEAFF. Drawing the rest from reference TRBV7-9 and TRBJ1-1, the complete variable domain is DTGVSQNPRHKITKRGQNVTFRCDPISEHNRLYWYRQTLGQGPEFLTYFQNEAQLEKSRLLSDRFSAERPKGSFSTLEIQRTEQGDSAMYLCASRQPAGHKTNTEAFFGQGTRLTVV.

Only a few counts were recorded for this clonotype. The chain is built from TRBV6-1 and TRBJ2-3, with 11 nucleotides matching TRBD2. With 6 bases clipped from V and 6 bases from J, the junction kept 11 bases outside the gene matches. Germline V gene data show CDR1 as MNHNS and CDR2 as SASEGT. The CDR3 sequence is 16 residues long. This CDR3 is CASSDGTSGSHDTQYF. DNA for the CDR3: TGTGCCAGCAGCGATGGGACTAGCGGTAGTCACGATACGCAGTATTTT.

A note on this clonotype: The junction departs from the called germline gene at one end, perhaps through a read error. The chain recombines TRBV14 with TRBJ2-7; D possibly corresponds to TRBD1 (5 bases). The CDR3 extends over 13 amino acids. CDR1 is SGHDN, CDR2 FVKESK, per germline. The CDR3 DNA follows: TGTGCCAGCAGTCAAGATCTCAGGGACGAGCAGTACTTC. Translation gives CASSQDLRDEQYF.

V usage is TRBV27 and J usage is TRBJ2-3; D is unclear. The V end was cut by 1 base, the J end by 3 bases, with 8 bases between. The CDR3 contains 14 residues. CDR1 MNHEY and CDR2 SMNVEV come from the germline V gene (reference sequence). In nucleotides, the CDR3 is TGTGCCAGCAGTTTATTTGTCGGGACAGATACGCAGTATTTT. This translates into CASSLFVGTDTQYF.

The CDR3 region has the DNA TGTGCCAGCAGTTTCGGAGAGTCGAACACTGAAGCTTTCTTT. This sequence encodes CASSFGESNTEAFF. The rearrangement uses TRBV28 and TRBJ1-1, with D uncertain. CDR3 length: 14 residues. Per germline, CDR1 MDHEN and CDR2 SYDVKM. The V and J ends lost 3 bases and 1 base respectively, with 9 bases between them.

The genes are TRBV4-1 and TRBJ2-3; D not certain. CDR3 length: 14 residues. V was shortened by 7 bases and J by 5 bases, with 16 bases between the two germline ends. Germline V gene lookup returns CDR1 MGHRA and CDR2 YSYEKL. DNA for the CDR3: TGCGCCAGCAAGGAGTGGACCGCCGGAGATACGCAGTATTTT. It is translated as CASKEWTAGDTQYF.

The chain uses TRBV6-2 or TRBV6-3 and TRBJ2-7; D is ambiguous. Germline V gene data show CDR1 as MNHEY and CDR2 as SVGEGT. Trimming left V 4 bases short and J 7 bases short, with 11 bases between. The CDR3 loop spans 12 amino acids. The CDR3 is CASSSDQDEQYF. DNA for the CDR3: TGTGCCAGCAGTTCGGACCAGGATGAGCAGTACTTC.

This clonotype was seen once. The chain has TRBV29-1 and TRBJ2-3; D gene unclear. V was pared by 6 bases and J by 1 base, with 11 bases between. The CDR3 length is 13 residues. Germline V lookup: CDR1 SQVTM, CDR2 ANQGSEA. CDR3 in DNA: TGCAGCGTGAGTGGGTTTGGCACAGATACGCAGTATTTT. Its translation is CSVSGFGTDTQYF.

The chain couples TRBV11-2 to TRBJ1-5, with a tentative D call TRBD1 (6 bases). There are 13 residues in the CDR3. V lost 0 bases and J lost 13, with 13 bases in between. In germline, CDR1 is SGHAT, CDR2 FQNNGV. CDR3 region: CASSLEGAIRQHF. CDR3 in DNA: TGTGCCAGCAGCTTAGAGGGGGCGATCCGGCAGCATTTT.

The J gene is TRBJ2-7, the V gene TRBV29-1; D possibly matches TRBD1 or TRBD2 (5 bases each). V gave up 6 bases and J gave up 2 bases, with 14 bases separating them. Germline V gives CDR1 SQVTM, CDR2 ANQGSEA. The CDR3 is 13 residues long. CDR3 sequence: CSVRTRTPYEQYF. CDR3 coding DNA: TGCAGCGTACGGACACGGACTCCCTACGAGCAGTACTTC.

V gene TRBV9 combines with J gene TRBJ2-1, with 10 nucleotides matching TRBD2. The CDR3 spans 14 residues. Germline loops: CDR1 SGDLS, CDR2 YYNGEE. The V gene end was trimmed by 3 bases and the J gene end by 10 bases; junction bases not matched to a gene: 7. The CDR3 coding sequence is TGTGCCAGCAGCGGACCGGGACTAGCGAGAGAGCAGTTCTTC. This sequence encodes CASSGPGLAREQFF. The whole variable domain, filled in from reference TRBV9 and TRBJ2-1, reads DSGVTQTPKHLITATGQRVTLRCSPRSGDLSVYWYQQSLDQGLQFLIQYYNGEERAKGNILERFSAQQFPDLHSELNLSSLELGDSALYFCASSGPGLAREQFFGPGTRLTVL.

The rearrangement uses TRBV10-3 and TRBJ2-1; D call uncertain. Trimming cost V 3 bases and J 6 bases, with 15 bases left between them. CDR3 length: 15 residues. CDR1 is ENHRY and CDR2 is SYGVKD in the germline V gene. CDR3 DNA sequence: TGTGCCATCAGTGAATGGGAAGGGTCCCTCAATGAGCAGTTCTTC. Amino acid sequence: CAISEWEGSLNEQFF.

The V and J genes are TRBV19 and TRBJ2-5; TRBD2 might be the D (5 bases). This CDR3 has 13 amino acids. The ends were cut back, 0 bases at V and 3 bases at J, with 5 bases in the middle. Looked up from germline, CDR1 is LNHDA and CDR2 is SQIVND (reference sequence). CDR3 sequence reads: CASSIDGEETQYF. CDR3 DNA sequence: TGTGCCAGTAGTATAGACGGGGAAGAGACCCAGTACTTC.

This clonotype was seen a handful of times. This chain joins TRBV7-6 and TRBJ2-7; perhaps TRBD1 as D (6 bases). The length of the CDR3 is 13 residues. The V end lost 4 bases, the J end lost 5 bases, and 12 bases lay between the germline ends. CDR1 and CDR2 (germline): SGHVS, FNYEAQ. CDR3 amino acids: CASSSWDMDEQYF. The CDR3 bases are TGTGCCAGCAGCTCTTGGGACATGGACGAGCAGTACTTC.

This chain joins TRBV30 and TRBJ2-7; D not certain. The germline gives CDR1 GTSNPN, CDR2 SVGIG (reference sequence). V lost 3 bases and J lost 2, with 11 bases in between. The CDR3 is 13 amino acids. CDR3 sequence: CAWRKSTPYEQYF. CDR3 DNA: TGTGCCTGGAGAAAGTCAACGCCCTACGAGCAGTACTTC.

The chain couples TRBV27 to TRBJ2-7, with 10 bases identical to TRBD1. Germline CDR1 reads MNHEY; CDR2 reads SMNVEV (reference sequence). V dropped 6 bases and J dropped 6; count of bases not matched to a gene: 11. The CDR3 extends over 15 amino acids. The CDR3 DNA reads TGTGCCAGCAGCACGCCCGGGACAGGGGATTTCGAGCAGTACTTC. Amino acids: CASSTPGTGDFEQYF.

V usage is TRBV4-3 and J usage is TRBJ1-2; no clear D gene. The CDR3 covers 15 residues. Per the germline V gene, CDR1 is LGHNA and CDR2 is YSLEER. The V end lost 0 bases, the J end lost 3 bases, and 11 bases lay between the germline ends. The CDR3 region has the DNA TGCGCCAGCAGCCAAGATATTGGAAGAGACTATGGCTACACCTTC. This sequence encodes CASSQDIGRDYGYTF.

The gene calls are TRBV27 and TRBJ2-7; the match to TRBD1 covers 9 bases. Looked up from germline, CDR1 is MNHEY and CDR2 is SMNVEV (reference sequence). The CDR3 consists of 15 residues. Germline trimming cut 6 bases from V and 5 bases from J; bases unmatched to any gene: 11. CDR3 region: CASRGTGTGIDEQYF. The DNA of the CDR3 is TGTGCCAGCAGAGGTACCGGGACAGGGATCGACGAGCAGTACTTC.

Points on this clonotype: Compared with germline, one end of the junction differs, possibly owing to a read error. The rearrangement links TRBV4-3 to TRBJ2-6; 9 nucleotides line up with TRBD1. Germline CDR1 is LGHNA and CDR2 is YSLEER. CDR3 length equals 17 residues. The CDR3: CASGQGQGSSGANVLTF. The DNA for the CDR3 is TGCGCCAGCGGCCAGGGACAGGGTTCCTCTGGGGCCAACGTCCTGACTTTC.